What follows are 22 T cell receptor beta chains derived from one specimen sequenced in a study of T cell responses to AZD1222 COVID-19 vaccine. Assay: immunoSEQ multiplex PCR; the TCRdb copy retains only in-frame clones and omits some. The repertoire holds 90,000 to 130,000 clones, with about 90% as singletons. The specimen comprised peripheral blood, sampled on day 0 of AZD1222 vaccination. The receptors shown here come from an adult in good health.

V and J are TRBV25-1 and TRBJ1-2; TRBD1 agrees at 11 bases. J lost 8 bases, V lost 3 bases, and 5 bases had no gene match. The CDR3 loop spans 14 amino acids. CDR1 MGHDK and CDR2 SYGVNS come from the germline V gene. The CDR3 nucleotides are TGTGCCAGCAGTGAGGGACAGGGGGTGGGAGGCTACACCTTC. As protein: CASSEGQGVGGYTF.

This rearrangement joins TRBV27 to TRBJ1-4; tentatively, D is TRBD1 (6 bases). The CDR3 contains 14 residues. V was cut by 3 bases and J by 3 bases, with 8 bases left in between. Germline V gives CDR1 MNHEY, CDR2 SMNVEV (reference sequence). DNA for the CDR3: TGTGCCAGCAGTTTCACAGGGTCTAATGAAAAACTGTTTTTT. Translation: CASSFTGSNEKLFF.

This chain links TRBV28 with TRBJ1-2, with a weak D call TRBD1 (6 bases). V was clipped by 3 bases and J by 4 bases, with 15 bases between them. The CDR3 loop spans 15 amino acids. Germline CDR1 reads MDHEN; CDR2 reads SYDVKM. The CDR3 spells CASSLGAKQSYGYTF. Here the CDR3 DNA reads TGTGCCAGCAGTTTGGGGGCCAAGCAATCCTATGGCTACACCTTC.

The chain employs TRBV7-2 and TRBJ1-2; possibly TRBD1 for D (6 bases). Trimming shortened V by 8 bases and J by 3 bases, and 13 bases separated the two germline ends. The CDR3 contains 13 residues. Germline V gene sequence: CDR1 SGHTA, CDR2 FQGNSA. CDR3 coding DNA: TGTGCCAGCTCCTCAAGGGGGGACTATGGCTACACCTTC. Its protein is CASSSRGDYGYTF.

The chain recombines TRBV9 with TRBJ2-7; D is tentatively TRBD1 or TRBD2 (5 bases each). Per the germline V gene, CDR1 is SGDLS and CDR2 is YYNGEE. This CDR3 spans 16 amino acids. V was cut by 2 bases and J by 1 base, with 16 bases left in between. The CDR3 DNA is TGTGCCAGCAGCGTCTCCCTTGGGGGTCGATCCTACGAGCAGTACTTC. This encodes CASSVSLGGRSYEQYF.

This CDR3 reads CASSDQDHQPQHF. In DNA form, the CDR3 reads TGTGCCAGCAGTGACCAAGACCATCAGCCCCAGCATTTT. The rearrangement links TRBV25-1 to TRBJ1-5; D gene uncertain. This CDR3 region has 13 residues. Trimming left V 3 bases short and J 5 bases short, with 8 bases between. The V gene's germline CDR1 is MGHDK and CDR2 SYGVNS.

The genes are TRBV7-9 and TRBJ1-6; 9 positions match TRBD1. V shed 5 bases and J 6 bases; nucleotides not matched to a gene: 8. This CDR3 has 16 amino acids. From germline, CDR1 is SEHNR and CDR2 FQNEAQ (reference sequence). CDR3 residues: CASSLGQGFSNSPLHF. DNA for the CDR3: TGTGCCAGCAGCCTGGGACAGGGTTTTTCTAATTCACCCCTCCACTTT. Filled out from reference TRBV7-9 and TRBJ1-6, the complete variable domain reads DTGVSQNPRHKITKRGQNVTFRCDPISEHNRLYWYRQTLGQGPEFLTYFQNEAQLEKSRLLSDRFSAERPKGSFSTLEIQRTEQGDSAMYLCASSLGQGFSNSPLHFGNGTRLTVT.

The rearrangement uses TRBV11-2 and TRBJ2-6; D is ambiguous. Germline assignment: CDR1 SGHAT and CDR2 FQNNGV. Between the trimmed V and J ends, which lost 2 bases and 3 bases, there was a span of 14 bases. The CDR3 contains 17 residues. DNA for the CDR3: TGTGCCAGCAGCTTAAACGTGCCTGGGTTTGGGGCCAACGTCCTGACTTTC. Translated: CASSLNVPGFGANVLTF.

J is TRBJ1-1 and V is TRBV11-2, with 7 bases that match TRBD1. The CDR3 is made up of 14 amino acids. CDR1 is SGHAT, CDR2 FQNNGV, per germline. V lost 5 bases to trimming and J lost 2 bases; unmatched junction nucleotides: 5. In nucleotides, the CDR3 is TGTGCCAGCAGCCCCGGGACAGCAAACACTGAAGCTTTCTTT. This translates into CASSPGTANTEAFF.

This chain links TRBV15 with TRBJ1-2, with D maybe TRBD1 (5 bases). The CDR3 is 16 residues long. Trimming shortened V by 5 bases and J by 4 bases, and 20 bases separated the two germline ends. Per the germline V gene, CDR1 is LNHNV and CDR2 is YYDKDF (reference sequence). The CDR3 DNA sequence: TGTGCCACCAGCCCCTCGACAGCGCCCTGGGTCTATGGCTACACCTTC. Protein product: CATSPSTAPWVYGYTF.

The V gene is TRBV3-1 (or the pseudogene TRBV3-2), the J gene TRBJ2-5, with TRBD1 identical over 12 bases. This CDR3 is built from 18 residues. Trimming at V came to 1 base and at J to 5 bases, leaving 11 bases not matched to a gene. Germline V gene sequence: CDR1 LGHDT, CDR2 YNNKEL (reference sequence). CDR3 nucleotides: TGTGCCAGCAGCCAAGGCCGGGACAGGGGGCGAATTTTGGAGACCCAGTACTTC. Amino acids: CASSQGRDRGRILETQYF.

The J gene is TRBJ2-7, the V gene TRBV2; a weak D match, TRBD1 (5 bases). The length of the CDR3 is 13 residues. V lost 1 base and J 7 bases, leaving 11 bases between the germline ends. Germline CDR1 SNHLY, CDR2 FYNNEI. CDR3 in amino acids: CASSEEGMGEQYF. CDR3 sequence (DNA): TGTGCCAGCAGTGAAGAGGGGATGGGGGAGCAGTACTTC.

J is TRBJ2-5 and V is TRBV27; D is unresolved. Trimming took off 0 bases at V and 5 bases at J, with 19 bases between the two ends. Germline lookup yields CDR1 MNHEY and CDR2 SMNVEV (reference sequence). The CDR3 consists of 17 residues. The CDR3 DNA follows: TGTGCCAGCAGTTTATCGTCTTCTAAGGCAAGTAGGGAGACCCAGTACTTC. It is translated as CASSLSSSKASRETQYF.

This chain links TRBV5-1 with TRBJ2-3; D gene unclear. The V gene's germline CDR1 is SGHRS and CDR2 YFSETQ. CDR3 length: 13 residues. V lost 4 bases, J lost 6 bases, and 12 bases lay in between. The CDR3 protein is CASSREIGDTQYF. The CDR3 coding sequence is TGCGCCAGCAGCAGAGAGATCGGGGATACGCAGTATTTT. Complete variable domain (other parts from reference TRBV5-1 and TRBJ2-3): KAGVTQTPRYLIKTRGQQVTLSCSPISGHRSVSWYQQTPGQGLQFLFEYFSETQRNKGNFPGRFSGRQFSNSRSEMNVSTLELGDSALYLCASSREIGDTQYFGPGTRLTVL.

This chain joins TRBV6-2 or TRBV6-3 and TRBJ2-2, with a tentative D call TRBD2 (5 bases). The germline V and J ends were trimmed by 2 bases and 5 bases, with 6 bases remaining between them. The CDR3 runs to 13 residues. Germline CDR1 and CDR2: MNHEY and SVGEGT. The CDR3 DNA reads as TGTGCCAGCAGTTACGGGAGTACCGGGGAGCTGTTTTTT. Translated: CASSYGSTGELFF.

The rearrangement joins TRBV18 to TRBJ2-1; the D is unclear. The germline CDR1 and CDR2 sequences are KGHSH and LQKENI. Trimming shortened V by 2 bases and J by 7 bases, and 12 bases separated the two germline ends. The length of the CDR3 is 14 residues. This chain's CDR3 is CASSPEAARNEQFF. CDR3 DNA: TGTGCCAGCTCACCAGAGGCGGCCCGGAATGAGCAGTTCTTC. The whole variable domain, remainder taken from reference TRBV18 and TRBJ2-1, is NAGVMQNPRHLVRRRGQEARLRCSPMKGHSHVYWYRQLPEEGLKFMVYLQKENIIDESGMPKERFSAEFPKEGPSILRIQQVVRGDSAAYFCASSPEAARNEQFFGPGTRLTVL.

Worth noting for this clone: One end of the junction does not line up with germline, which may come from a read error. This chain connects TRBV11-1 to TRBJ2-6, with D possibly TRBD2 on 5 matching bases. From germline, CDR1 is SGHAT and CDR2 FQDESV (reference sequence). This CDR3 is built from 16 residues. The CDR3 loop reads CASSIRRNSRANVLTF. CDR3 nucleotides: TGTGCCAGCAGTATAAGGAGGAACTCTCGGGCCAACGTCCTGACTTTC.

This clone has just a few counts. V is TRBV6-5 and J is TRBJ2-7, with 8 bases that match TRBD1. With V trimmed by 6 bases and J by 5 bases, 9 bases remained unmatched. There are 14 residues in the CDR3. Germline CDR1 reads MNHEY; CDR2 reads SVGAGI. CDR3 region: CASRIGRGPHEQYF. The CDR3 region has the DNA TGTGCCAGCAGGATCGGCAGGGGGCCTCACGAGCAGTACTTC.

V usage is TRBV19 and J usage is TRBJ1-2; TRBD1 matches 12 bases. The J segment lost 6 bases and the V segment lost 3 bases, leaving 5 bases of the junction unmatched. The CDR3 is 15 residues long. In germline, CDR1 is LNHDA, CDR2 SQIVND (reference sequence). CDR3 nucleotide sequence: TGTGCCAGTAGTATTTCCGGGACAGGGGGCAATGGCTACACCTTC. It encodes CASSISGTGGNGYTF.

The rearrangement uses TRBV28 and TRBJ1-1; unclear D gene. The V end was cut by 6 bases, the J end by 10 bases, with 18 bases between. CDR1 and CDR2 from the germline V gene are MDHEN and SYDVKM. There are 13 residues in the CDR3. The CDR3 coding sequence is TGTGCCAGCAGCACCCGGGGTTTAGGTGTAGCTTTCTTT. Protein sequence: CASSTRGLGVAFF.

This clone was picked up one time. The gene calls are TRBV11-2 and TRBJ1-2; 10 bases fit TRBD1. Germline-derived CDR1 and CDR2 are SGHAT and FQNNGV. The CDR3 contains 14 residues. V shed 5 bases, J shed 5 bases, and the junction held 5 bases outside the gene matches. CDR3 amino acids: CASSKTGGLYGYTF. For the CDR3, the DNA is TGTGCCAGCAGCAAGACAGGGGGCTTGTATGGCTACACCTTC.

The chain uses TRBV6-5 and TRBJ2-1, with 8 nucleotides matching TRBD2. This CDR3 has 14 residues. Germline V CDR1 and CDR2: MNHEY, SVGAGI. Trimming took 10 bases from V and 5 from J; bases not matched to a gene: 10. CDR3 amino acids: CATLRGGRHNEQFF. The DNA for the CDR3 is TGTGCCACCCTCCGGGGGGGACGCCACAATGAGCAGTTCTTC.